The next 11 T cell receptor beta chains were all read from a single sample in a study of blood T cells in healthy people across ages. A sample-barcoded 5' primer and a J-beta primer mix were used in a second PCR of about 7 to 12 cycles. TCRdb analysed the 5' RACE reads with MiXCR anew, one entry per CDR3 protein. The table has 1,300,000 or so distinct CDR3 sequences, roughly 64% seen once. Sequenced input: blood. These receptors were taken from a man between 18 and 29 years old in good health.

The genes are TRBV15 and TRBJ1-6; 8 bases match TRBD1. CDR3 length equals 17 residues. Germline CDR1 reads LNHNV; CDR2 reads YYDKDF (reference sequence). Trimming at V came to 0 bases and at J to 7 bases, leaving 8 bases not matched to a gene. CDR3 in DNA: TGTGCCACCAGCAGAGATGGTTTCAGGACAGGGAATTCACCCCTCCACTTT. The encoded protein is CATSRDGFRTGNSPLHF.

V and J are TRBV20-1 and TRBJ2-1; 12 bases match TRBD2. After removal of 5 bases from V and 1 base from J, the junction contained 12 bases not matched to a gene. Per germline, CDR1 DFQATT and CDR2 SNEGSKA (reference sequence). The CDR3 sequence is 18 residues long. The CDR3 here is CSASLLAGGGNSYNEQFF. The DNA of the CDR3 is TGCAGTGCTTCACTCCTAGCGGGAGGGGGGAATTCCTACAATGAGCAGTTCTTC.

CDR3 nucleotide sequence: TGTGCCAGCAGCGTAGCTGATACCTACGAGCAGTACTTC. As protein: CASSVADTYEQYF. The chain is built from TRBV9 and TRBJ2-7; D remains ambiguous. The CDR3 runs to 13 residues. V gave up 0 bases and J gave up 2 bases, with 6 bases separating them. Germline values: CDR1 SGDLS, CDR2 YYNGEE.

This clonotype occurred a few times. The J gene is TRBJ1-1, the V gene TRBV6-2 or TRBV6-3, with D maybe TRBD1 (5 bases). The CDR3 sequence is 14 residues long. The germline V and J ends were trimmed by 4 bases and 6 bases, with 15 bases remaining between them. Germline loops: CDR1 MNHEY, CDR2 SVGEGT. Here the CDR3 DNA reads TGTGCCAGCAGTTCCCCCTTTGGGGCACCTGAAGCTTTCTTT. Residues: CASSSPFGAPEAFF.

There are a few counts of this clonotype. The chain uses TRBV5-1 and TRBJ1-6; D perhaps matches TRBD1 (5 bases). CDR1 and CDR2 (germline): SGHRS, YFSETQ. V gave up 2 bases and J gave up 9 bases, with 15 bases separating them. This CDR3 has 15 amino acids. CDR3 DNA sequence: TGCGCCAGCAGCTTAGGACAAACGGGCGCTTCACCCCTCCACTTT. As protein: CASSLGQTGASPLHF.

This sequence joins TRBV6-5 and TRBJ2-7; D is perhaps TRBD2 (5 bases). This CDR3 comprises 13 residues. The ends were cut back, 2 bases at V and 6 bases at J, with 11 bases in the middle. Looked up from germline, CDR1 is MNHEY and CDR2 is SVGAGI. CDR3 coding DNA: TGTGCCAGCAGTTACAGCTACAGCGGCGAGCAGTACTTC. Translation gives CASSYSYSGEQYF.

This sequence joins TRBV21-1 and TRBJ2-1; the table's D call, TRBD2, has no DNA check behind it. TRBV21-1 is a recognized pseudogene. This CDR3 has 17 residues. In nucleotides, the CDR3 is TGTGCCAGCAGCAAAGCCCCCACTAGCGGGGCCTACAATGAGCAGTTCTTC. It encodes CASSKAPTSGAYNEQFF.

The gene calls are TRBV25-1 and TRBJ2-7; 8 nucleotides align to TRBD2. Losses at the gene ends were 8 bases for V and 6 bases for J; bases not matched to a gene: 12. The CDR3 is made up of 14 amino acids. Germline V gives CDR1 MGHDK, CDR2 SYGVNS. The chain's CDR3 is CASFSGSGGSEQYF. DNA of the CDR3: TGTGCCAGCTTCAGCGGGAGCGGAGGGAGCGAGCAGTACTTC.

This chain connects TRBV5-1 to TRBJ2-1; 9 bases fit TRBD1. Germline values: CDR1 SGHRS, CDR2 YFSETQ. Trimming removed 0 bases from V and 3 bases from J; junction bases left unmatched: 4. The CDR3 runs 16 residues. This CDR3 is CASSLDLGQGYNEQFF. The CDR3, as DNA: TGCGCCAGCAGCTTGGATTTGGGACAGGGCTACAATGAGCAGTTCTTC.

This clonotype was seen a handful of times. The chain links TRBV20-1 to TRBJ1-5; D possibly corresponds to TRBD1 (6 bases). Trimming removed 3 bases at V and 5 bases at J, with 14 bases between. The CDR3 is 14 amino acids. Germline CDR1 DFQATT, CDR2 SNEGSKA (reference sequence). CDR3 region: CSARGAQHDQPQHF. CDR3 DNA sequence: TGCAGTGCTAGGGGGGCCCAGCATGATCAGCCCCAGCATTTT.

This clonotype has ten or more counts. The CDR3 DNA sequence: TGTGCCAGCAATAACAGGGGGCGCCGGGATGAGCAGTTCTTC. Its protein is CASNNRGRRDEQFF. The chain recombines TRBV27 with TRBJ2-1; 9 bases align to TRBD1. V shed 7 bases and J 8 bases; nucleotides not matched to a gene: 9. Germline CDR1 and CDR2: MNHEY and SMNVEV (reference sequence). This CDR3 is built from 14 residues.